This passage covers 6 T cell receptor beta chains from one sample sequenced in a study of T cell clonality in common variable immunodeficiency. Study-wide results and caveats: In common variable immunodeficiency, TCR beta chains reportedly carried fewer deletions and N-nucleotide insertions.

Repertoires were generated with immunoSEQ multiplex PCR, while TCRdb's copy carries only in-frame clones and drops some. The sample holds under 40,000 clones, and no clone turns up only once. Their target antigens are unknown. The material sequenced was peripheral blood mononuclear cells. All receptors derive from a human donor with common variable immunodeficiency.

This clone was seen ten or more times. The missing CDR3 end, 3 residues past where the read stops, is filled in from the germline J gene. The rearrangement links TRBV14 to TRBJ2-2; D perhaps matches TRBD2 (6 bases). Germline loops: CDR1 SGHDN, CDR2 FVKESK. The CDR3 is made up of 15 amino acids. Between the trimmed V and J ends, which lost 6 bases and 6 bases, there was a span of 17 bases. This CDR3 is CASSPAGIPAGELFF. The sequenced CDR3 bases are TGTGCCAGCAGTCCCGCGGGGATTCCGGCCGGGGAG.

This clone was counted between two and nine times. The read terminates 3 residues before the CDR3 end, so the remaining end is supplied by the germline J gene. This chain links TRBV2 with TRBJ2-3; 12 positions agree with TRBD2. The CDR3 totals 18 residues. Unmatched junction bases numbered 10, after V lost 6 bases and J lost 0 bases. Germline lookup yields CDR1 SNHLY and CDR2 FYNNEI. CDR3 DNA, as far as it was read: TGTGCCAGCAGCGCTCTCCGCGGACTAGCGGGGAGCACAGATACG. Translation gives CASSALRGLAGSTDT. The whole CDR3 sequence reads CASSALRGLAGSTDTQYF.

Of note for this clone: The CDR3 is cut off 3 residues early in the read; its end comes from the germline J gene. V is TRBV5-1 and J is TRBJ2-7, with D possibly matching TRBD2 (6 bases). V was trimmed by 1 base and J by 4 bases, leaving 15 bases between them. CDR3 length equals 15 residues. Germline V lookup: CDR1 SGHRS, CDR2 YFSETQ. CDR3 DNA, as far as it was read: TGCGCCAGCAGCTTGTTGCAGGCCGGGGGATACGAG. Translating it yields CASSLLQAGGYE. The CDR3, in full, reads CASSLLQAGGYEQYF.

This clone was found a few times. The read ends 3 residues before the CDR3 terminus; that terminus is restored from the germline J gene. The chain carries TRBV29-1 and TRBJ2-5, with D possibly being TRBD1 (6 bases). The CDR3 runs 12 residues. Germline V gene sequence: CDR1 SQVTM, CDR2 ANQGSEA. Trimming removed 7 bases from V and 4 bases from J, with 13 bases in between. The CDR3 is CSGTVGRETQYF. The sequenced part of the CDR3 DNA is TGCAGCGGGACAGTTGGTAGAGAGACC.

This clone was picked up many times. The read halts 3 residues ahead of the CDR3 end, with the missing end drawn from the germline J gene. The chain combines TRBV5-6 with TRBJ2-7, with a weak D call TRBD1 (7 bases). This CDR3 is built from 14 residues. Germline V gene sequence: CDR1 SGHDT, CDR2 YYEEEE. Trimming cost V 2 bases and J 4 bases, with 13 bases left between them. The CDR3 here is CASSFAGGLYEQYF. Partial CDR3 DNA: TGTGCCAGCAGCTTTGCAGGGGGGTTATACGAG.

This clone showed up just a few times. The read falls 3 residues short of the CDR3 end, and the missing part is taken from the germline J gene. J is TRBJ1-1 and V is TRBV7-2; 9 nucleotides match TRBD1. The germline CDR1 and CDR2 sequences are SGHTA and FQGNSA. V shed 2 bases and J 6 bases; nucleotides not matched to a gene: 4. This CDR3 has 14 amino acids. The CDR3 DNA, read in part, is TGTGCCAGCAGCTTACACAGGGGGCAGTCTGAA. Its protein is CASSLHRGQSE. The whole CDR3 reads CASSLHRGQSEAFF. Drawing the rest from reference TRBV7-2 and TRBJ1-1, the complete variable domain is GAGVSQSPSNKVTEKGKDVELRCDPISGHTALYWYRQSLGQGLEFLIYFQGNSAPDKSGLPSDRFSAERTGGSVSTLTIQRTQQEDSAVYLCASSLHRGQSEAFFGQGTRLTVV.